The 9 T cell receptor beta chains below were found in one sample sequenced in a study of shared clonotypes between healthy human individuals. Some clones are missing from TCRdb's copy, which holds only in-frame ones; the method was immunoSEQ multiplex PCR. The sample consists of a few million clones, about 94% of them appearing once. Material: naive CD4+ T cells sorted from blood. Stated subset: CD45RA+ positively selected. These receptors all come from a man in his late teens or twenties in good health.

The V and J genes are TRBV10-2 and TRBJ1-5, with no clear D. Germline V gene lookup returns CDR1 WSHSY and CDR2 SAAADI. Trimming removed 0 bases at V and 3 bases at J, with 6 bases between. The CDR3 runs to 14 residues. The DNA of the CDR3 is TGCGCCAGCAGTGAGTCAGGCCTCAATCAGCCCCAGCATTTT. As protein: CASSESGLNQPQHF.

The chain has TRBV5-1 and TRBJ2-5; TRBD1 matches at 7 bases. In germline, CDR1 is SGHRS, CDR2 YFSETQ. Losses at the gene ends were 0 bases for V and 3 bases for J; bases not matched to a gene: 5. CDR3 length equals 15 residues. The CDR3 bases are TGCGCCAGCAGCTTGGGACCGCAGGGGGAAGAGACCCAGTACTTC. It is translated as CASSLGPQGEETQYF.

This clone appeared a single time. The genes are TRBV30 and TRBJ2-7, with TRBD1 matching over 9 bases. The junction had 7 bases not matched to a gene; V was cut back by 5 bases and J by 5 bases. Germline values: CDR1 GTSNPN, CDR2 SVGIG (reference sequence). The CDR3 spans 13 residues. CDR3 sequence (DNA): TGTGCCTGGGACCGGGACAGGGATAACGAGCAGTACTTC. Its translation is CAWDRDRDNEQYF.

This chain connects TRBV9 to TRBJ1-5; tentative D call: TRBD1 (6 bases). Germline assignment: CDR1 SGDLS and CDR2 YYNGEE. This CDR3 contains 15 residues. The germline V and J ends were trimmed by 6 bases and 3 bases, with 16 bases remaining between them. The CDR3, as DNA: TGTGCCAGCAACGCGGGTGGACAGCACAATCAGCCCCAGCATTTT. This sequence encodes CASNAGGQHNQPQHF.

This chain joins TRBV7-2 and TRBJ2-5, with D perhaps matching TRBD2 (5 bases). There are 14 residues in the CDR3. Between the trimmed V and J ends, which lost 5 bases and 4 bases, there was a span of 14 bases. Germline V gene sequence: CDR1 SGHTA, CDR2 FQGNSA. The CDR3 nucleotides read TGTGCCAGCAGCCTGGACTGGGCCGGAGAGACCCAGTACTTC. Protein sequence: CASSLDWAGETQYF.

The chain is built from TRBV30 and TRBJ2-3; the D is unclear. CDR1 GTSNPN and CDR2 SVGIG come from the germline V gene (reference sequence). This CDR3 has 12 amino acids. Trimming pared 0 bases from V and 9 bases from J, leaving 10 bases between. The CDR3 region has the DNA TGTGCCTGGAGTGTAGACACAAGAACGCAGTATTTT. This codes for CAWSVDTRTQYF.

The chain links TRBV30 to TRBJ1-3; D possibly corresponds to TRBD1 (6 bases). Looked up from germline, CDR1 is GTSNPN and CDR2 is SVGIG (reference sequence). This CDR3 region has 17 residues. Trimming removed 0 bases from V and 0 bases from J, with 15 bases in between. In DNA form, the CDR3 reads TGTGCCTGGAGTGTAGTGGAGGGGGGAATCTCTGGAAACACCATATATTTT. Protein product: CAWSVVEGGISGNTIYF.

The V and J genes are TRBV9 and TRBJ2-6; D is unresolved. From germline, CDR1 is SGDLS and CDR2 YYNGEE. V was cut by 2 bases and J by 0 bases, with 9 bases left in between. The CDR3 covers 16 residues. The CDR3 DNA is TGTGCCAGCAGCGTGGCAGACCTCTCTGGGGCCAACGTCCTGACTTTC. Amino acid sequence: CASSVADLSGANVLTF.

This sequence joins TRBV2 and TRBJ2-3; no clear D gene. The CDR3 consists of 16 residues. The germline V gene encodes CDR1 SNHLY and CDR2 FYNNEI. Trimming shortened V by 2 bases and J by 0 bases, and 12 bases separated the two germline ends. Written as DNA, the CDR3 is TGTGCCAGCAGTGAATCCGGAAAGACAAGCACAGATACGCAGTATTTT. Translating gives CASSESGKTSTDTQYF.